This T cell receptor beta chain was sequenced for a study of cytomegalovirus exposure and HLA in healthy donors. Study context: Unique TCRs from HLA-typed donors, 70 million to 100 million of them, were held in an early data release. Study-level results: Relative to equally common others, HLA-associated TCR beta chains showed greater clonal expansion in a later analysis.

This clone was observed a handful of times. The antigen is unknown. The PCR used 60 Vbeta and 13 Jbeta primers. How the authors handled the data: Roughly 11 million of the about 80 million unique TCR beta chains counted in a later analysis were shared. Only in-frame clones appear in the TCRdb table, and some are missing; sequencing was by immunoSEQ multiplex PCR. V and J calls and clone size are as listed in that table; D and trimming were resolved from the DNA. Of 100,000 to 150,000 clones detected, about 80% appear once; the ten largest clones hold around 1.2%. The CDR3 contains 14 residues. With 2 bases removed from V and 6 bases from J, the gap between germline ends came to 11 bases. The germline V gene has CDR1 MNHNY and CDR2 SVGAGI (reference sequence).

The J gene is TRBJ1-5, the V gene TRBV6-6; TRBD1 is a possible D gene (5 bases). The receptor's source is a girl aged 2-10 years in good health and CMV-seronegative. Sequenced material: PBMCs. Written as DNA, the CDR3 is TGTGCCAGCAGTTACGGGGTCACAGGTCAGCCCCAGCATTTT. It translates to CASSYGVTGQPQHF.